These T cell receptor beta chains were read from a single sample in a study of Ad26.COV2.S vaccination and SARS-CoV-2 variants. Assay used: immunoSEQ multiplex PCR; TCRdb lists only in-frame clones, some missing. The table records 410,000 or so clones, more than 80% of them present only once. The sample consisted of peripheral blood, taken in a trial of Ad26.COV2.S vaccine versus placebo. These receptors all come from a person between 18 and 65 years old who received the Ad26.COV2.S COVID-19 vaccine or a placebo. The CDR3 runs from the conserved cysteine through the conserved F or W. D genes are given only for firm matches.

CDR3 protein: CASSLVDRGNSPLHF; J gene: TRBJ1-6; D gene: TRBD1; V gene: TRBV27
CDR3 protein: CASSGRDSTYEQYF; J gene: TRBJ2-7; D gene: .; V gene: TRBV9
CDR3 protein: CASSAQGSQAAFF; J gene: TRBJ1-1; D gene: .; V gene: TRBV7-9
CDR3 protein: CASSQGLSGTRTDTQYF; J gene: TRBJ2-3; D gene: TRBD2; V gene: TRBV3-1/TRBV3-2
CDR3 protein: CASSQVASTNSYEQYF; J gene: TRBJ2-7; D gene: .; V gene: TRBV4-1
CDR3 protein: CASSQGRGPPGELFF; J gene: TRBJ2-2; D gene: .; V gene: TRBV4-1
CDR3 protein: CASSQAMSRSVLDRGNSNYGYTF; J gene: TRBJ1-2; D gene: TRBD1; V gene: TRBV3-1/TRBV3-2
CDR3 protein: CASSGRSSLYNEQFF; J gene: TRBJ2-1; D gene: .; V gene: TRBV6-2/TRBV6-3
CDR3 protein: CASSLQGQGFYEQYF; J gene: TRBJ2-7; D gene: .; V gene: TRBV18
CDR3 protein: CASSFLAGGRADTQYF; J gene: TRBJ2-3; D gene: TRBD2; V gene: TRBV7-2
CDR3 protein: CASSTTGVGYTF; J gene: TRBJ1-2; D gene: .; V gene: TRBV27
CDR3 protein: CASSLSAGGSYGYTF; J gene: TRBJ1-2; D gene: TRBD1; V gene: TRBV27
CDR3 protein: CASSFSGTGYSVLTF; J gene: TRBJ2-6; D gene: TRBD1; V gene: TRBV19
CDR3 protein: CATSNSGSTDTQYF; J gene: TRBJ2-3; D gene: .; V gene: TRBV24-1
CDR3 protein: CASSLGLGQGSYEQYF; J gene: TRBJ2-7; D gene: .; V gene: TRBV13
CDR3 protein: CASSWGPGNTIYF; J gene: TRBJ1-3; D gene: .; V gene: TRBV6-5
CDR3 protein: CASSLVLAVQETQYF; J gene: TRBJ2-5; D gene: TRBD2; V gene: TRBV7-6
CDR3 protein: CASSLWTGTGPGELFF; J gene: TRBJ2-2; D gene: TRBD1; V gene: TRBV28
CDR3 protein: CASSYFLGTGGRWGYQPQHF; J gene: TRBJ1-5; D gene: TRBD1; V gene: TRBV19
CDR3 protein: CASSTTFYEQYF; J gene: TRBJ2-7; D gene: .; V gene: TRBV2
CDR3 protein: CAWSTSGGDTQYF; J gene: TRBJ2-3; D gene: TRBD2; V gene: TRBV30